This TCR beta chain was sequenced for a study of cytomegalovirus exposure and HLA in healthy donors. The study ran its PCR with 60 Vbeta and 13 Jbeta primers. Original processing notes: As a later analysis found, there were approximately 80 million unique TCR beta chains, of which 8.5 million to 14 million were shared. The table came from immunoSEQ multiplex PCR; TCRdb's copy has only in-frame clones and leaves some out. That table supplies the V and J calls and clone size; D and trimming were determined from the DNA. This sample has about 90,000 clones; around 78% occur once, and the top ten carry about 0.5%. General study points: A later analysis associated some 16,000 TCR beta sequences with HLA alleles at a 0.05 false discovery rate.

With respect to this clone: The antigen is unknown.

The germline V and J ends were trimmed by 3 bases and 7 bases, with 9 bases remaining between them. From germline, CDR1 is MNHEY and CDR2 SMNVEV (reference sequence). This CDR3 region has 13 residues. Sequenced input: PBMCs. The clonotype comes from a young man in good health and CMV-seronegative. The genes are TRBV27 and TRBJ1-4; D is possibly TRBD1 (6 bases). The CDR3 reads CASSFLGAEKLFF. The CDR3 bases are TGTGCCAGCAGTTTTTTGGGGGCTGAAAAACTGTTTTTT.